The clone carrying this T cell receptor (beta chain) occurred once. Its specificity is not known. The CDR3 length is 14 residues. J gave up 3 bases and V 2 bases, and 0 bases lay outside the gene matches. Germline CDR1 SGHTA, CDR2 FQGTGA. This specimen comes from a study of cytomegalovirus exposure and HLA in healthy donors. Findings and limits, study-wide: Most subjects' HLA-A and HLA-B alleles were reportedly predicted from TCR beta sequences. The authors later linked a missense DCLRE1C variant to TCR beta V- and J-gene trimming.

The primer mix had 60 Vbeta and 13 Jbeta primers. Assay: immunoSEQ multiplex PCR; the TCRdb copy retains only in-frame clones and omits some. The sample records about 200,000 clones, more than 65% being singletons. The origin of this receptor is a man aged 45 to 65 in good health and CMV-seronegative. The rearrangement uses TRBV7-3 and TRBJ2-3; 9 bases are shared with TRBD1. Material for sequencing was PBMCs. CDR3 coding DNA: TGTGCCAGCAGCTTAGGGACAGGGACAGATACGCAGTATTTT. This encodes CASSLGTGTDTQYF.